This note documents a single T cell receptor beta chain sequence. Its antigen is unknown. The PCR was carried out with 60 Vbeta primers and 13 Jbeta primers. Profiled with immunoSEQ multiplex PCR; TCRdb holds only in-frame clones, not every one. The table records some 150,000 clones, about 80% of them present only once. The CDR3 is 15 residues long. Germline CDR1 MRHNA, CDR2 SNTAGT. Trimming took off 4 bases at V and 0 bases at J, with 11 bases between the two ends. These data originate in a study of cytomegalovirus exposure and HLA in healthy donors. Study findings and constraints: Association of 16,951 TCR beta sequences with HLA alleles was found at 0.05 false discovery rate in a later analysis. In a later analysis, productive TCRs from donors in an Asian-associated ancestry cluster reportedly carried fewer N-insertions than the cohort mean. Among the CMV-associated chains, a few were confirmed in vitro as specific for CMV antigens. In a later analysis, TCR beta V- and J-gene trimming was associated with a missense DCLRE1C variant.

Sequenced: PBMCs. The receptor was derived from a woman aged 45-59 years in good health and CMV-seronegative. The chain joins TRBV6-4 to TRBJ2-3; the D gene is possibly TRBD2 (5 bases). Written as DNA, the CDR3 is TGTGCCAGCAGTGCAAGCGGTGGGAGCACAGATACGCAGTATTTT. Its protein is CASSASGGSTDTQYF.